The clone carrying this T cell receptor (beta chain) turned up a few times. This sample is part of a study of T cells in Graves' hyperthyroidism and ophthalmopathy. Ophthalmopathy patients all had a Clinical Activity Score of at least 3, a NOSPECS grade of at least 4 and disease under 3 months old. On the basis of clinical symptoms, serum thyroxine and TRAb, thyroid ultrasound and orbital computed tomography, diagnoses were made. This sample holds PBMCs from 9.5 to 10 ml fresh peripheral blood. RNA transcripts were the template for amplifying TCR beta CDR3 regions. The HTBI primer set served for first-round RT-PCR of the TCR CDR3. MiXCR, run by TCRdb on the multiplex PCR reads, gives a single entry per CDR3 protein. The data hold almost 500,000 distinct CDR3 sequences, with approximately 23% observed a single time. Per germline, CDR1 MNHEY and CDR2 SVGAGI. J was trimmed by 5 bases and V by 1 base; bases with no gene match: 5. The CDR3 is 15 residues long.

The receptor comes from a woman between 65 and 79 years old with Graves' ophthalmopathy. Sequenced: blood. This sequence joins TRBV6-5 and TRBJ2-5, with 9 nucleotides matching TRBD1. The CDR3 sequence is CASSYFGQGLETQYF. The CDR3 bases are TGTGCCAGCAGTTACTTCGGACAGGGGTTGGAGACCCAGTACTTC.